This TCR beta chain was retrieved from a study of cytomegalovirus exposure and HLA in healthy donors. PCR used 60 Vbeta primers and 13 Jbeta primers. Profiling relied on immunoSEQ multiplex PCR, and the TCRdb table lists in-frame clones only, not all of them. Of 110,000 or so clones in the sample, about 80% were seen once. The trim removed 3 bases at V and 5 bases at J, leaving 6 bases unmatched. This CDR3 region has 16 residues. Germline assignment: CDR1 SGHDT and CDR2 YYEEEE. Turning to this clone: The antigen remains unidentified.

Study-level findings and limits: Researchers had no immune exposure information except CMV serostatus available.

This clonotype was obtained from a woman aged 45-65 years in good health and CMV-seropositive. Sequencing was performed on PBMCs. This chain uses TRBV5-6 with TRBJ2-3; TRBD2 matches 13 bases. The CDR3 spells CASSSGLAGVRDTQYF. The CDR3, as DNA: TGTGCCAGCAGCTCCGGACTAGCGGGAGTAAGAGATACGCAGTATTTT.